In this sample, the clone carrying this T cell receptor beta chain turned up many times. As yet, its antigen is unknown. The source of the sample is a study of T cells in Graves' hyperthyroidism and ophthalmopathy. Study-level findings and limits: Appearing also in blood were most of the thyroid clonotypes expanded above 0.001.

V shed 1 base and J shed 4 bases, with 8 bases lying between them. This CDR3 has 12 residues. Germline V gene data show CDR1 as DFQATT and CDR2 as SNEGSKA (reference sequence). TCR beta CDR3 sequences were amplified from RNA transcripts. Researchers ran a first-round RT-PCR on the TCR CDR3 using the HTBI primer set. TCRdb re-called the multiplex PCR reads through MiXCR, storing one row per CDR3 protein. The profile covers about 570,000 distinct CDR3 sequences, with roughly 46% appearing a single time and roughly 19% taken by the ten largest. The chain carries TRBV20-1 and TRBJ2-7; TRBD2 might be the D (6 bases). Sequencing input: peripheral blood or thyroid tissue (not recorded which). This TCR came from an adult woman with Graves' disease, either hyperthyroidism or ophthalmopathy (not recorded which). In DNA form, the CDR3 reads TGCAGTGCTAGAGTAGGAGGGTACGAGCAGTACTTC. Residues: CSARVGGYEQYF.